The T cell receptor (beta chain) described here comes from a study of CD8+ T cells in alopecia areata. The overall study: Each of the treated patients was given oral tofacitinib, 5 to 10 mg twice daily, for moderate-to-severe alopecia areata. The study, taken as a whole, reports: Whereas mice showed it more clearly, TCR sharing across patients was murkier, possibly because of HLA.

Specified treatment: oral pan-JAK inhibitor, 5-10 mg twice daily. Sorting of CD4+ and CD8+ T cells was performed on PBMCs. In each case, RNA was isolated and then reverse transcribed into cDNA as the sequencing template. TCRdb's copy holds only in-frame clones and misses some; the assay was immunoSEQ multiplex PCR. Counted here are around 200,000 clones, roughly 64% occurring once; the ten biggest clones make up around 4.3%. V was pared by 4 bases and J by 4 bases, with 5 bases of the junction left unmatched. CDR1 and CDR2 (germline): SGHTA, FQGNSA. The CDR3 spans 15 residues. Concerning this clone itself: Antigen specificity is unknown.

Sequenced here: CD4+ T cells sorted from blood, sampled at week 4, from a patient treated with tofacitinib. This clonotype was sampled from a human donor with alopecia areata. V usage is TRBV7-2 and J usage is TRBJ1-2; 11 nucleotides align to TRBD1. CDR3 loop: CASSSWTGGTYGYTF. The CDR3 bases are TGTGCCAGCAGCTCATGGACAGGGGGCACCTATGGCTACACCTTC.